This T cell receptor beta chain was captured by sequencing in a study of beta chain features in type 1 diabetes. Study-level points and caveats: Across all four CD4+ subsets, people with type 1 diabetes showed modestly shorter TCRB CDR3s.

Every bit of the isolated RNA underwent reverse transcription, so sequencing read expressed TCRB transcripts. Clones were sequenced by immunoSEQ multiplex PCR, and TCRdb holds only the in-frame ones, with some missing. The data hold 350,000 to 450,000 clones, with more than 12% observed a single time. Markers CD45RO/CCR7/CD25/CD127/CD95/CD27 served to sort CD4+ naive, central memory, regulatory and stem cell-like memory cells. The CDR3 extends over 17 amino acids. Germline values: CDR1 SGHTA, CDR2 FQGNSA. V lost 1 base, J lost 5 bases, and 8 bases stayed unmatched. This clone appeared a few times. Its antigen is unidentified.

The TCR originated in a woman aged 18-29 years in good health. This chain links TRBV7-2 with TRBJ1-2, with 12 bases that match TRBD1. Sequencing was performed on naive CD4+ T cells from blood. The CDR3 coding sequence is TGTGCCAGCAGCTTAGGTGGGACAGGGGGCGAGATATATGGCTACACCTTC. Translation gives CASSLGGTGGEIYGYTF.